This TCR beta chain was sequenced in a study of shared clonotypes between healthy human individuals. Overall study results and limits: Larger richness was generally estimated for naive than memory subsets.

This CDR3 region has 14 residues. Per germline, CDR1 MNHNY and CDR2 SVGAGI (reference sequence). The V segment lost 5 bases and the J segment 3 bases; nucleotides outside the gene matches: 6. Genomic DNA from each subset was divided evenly over several immunoSEQ plates. Sequenced by immunoSEQ multiplex PCR; TCRdb stores in-frame clones only, minus some. The sample has approximately 640,000 clones, roughly 70% seen once. Naive CD4+ cells were CD45RA-selected; the remaining cells were memory. Turning to this clone: Its antigen is as yet unknown.

Sequencing was performed on memory CD4+ T cells sorted from blood. Regarding subset: CD45RA-negative fraction. This receptor was identified in a woman in her twenties or thirties in good health. The chain couples TRBV6-6 to TRBJ1-2; 7 bases are a match to TRBD1. The CDR3 protein is CASSALGQHYGYTF. DNA for the CDR3: TGTGCCAGCAGTGCCCTGGGACAGCACTATGGCTACACCTTC.